This T cell receptor (beta chain) comes out of a study of CD8+ T cells in alopecia areata. Alopecia areata patients had lesional scalp punch biopsies and peripheral blood taken from them. Trimming pared 4 bases from V and 2 bases from J, leaving 18 bases between. This CDR3 region has 17 residues. Germline V lookup: CDR1 MNHNS, CDR2 SASEGT. In each case, RNA was isolated and then reverse transcribed into cDNA as the sequencing template. The method was immunoSEQ multiplex PCR; TCRdb's version includes in-frame clones alone and lacks a portion of them. The sample lists about 130,000 clones, approximately 49% occurring once.

V is TRBV6-1 and J is TRBJ2-1, with D perhaps given as TRBD1 or TRBD2 (5 bases each). This receptor was identified in a human donor with alopecia areata. The material sequenced was CD8+ T cells sorted from blood, taken at week 0. CDR3 nucleotides: TGTGCCAGCAGTGCGGAGTCCGGGACGCAAACCTACAATGAGCAGTTCTTC. Protein sequence: CASSAESGTQTYNEQFF.